Reported below is one T cell receptor (beta chain). The CDR3 extends over 15 amino acids. Trimming removed 5 bases at V and 10 bases at J, with 20 bases between. Germline CDR1 is LNHNV and CDR2 is YYDKDF (reference sequence). This entry is derived from a study of blood T cell repertoires in COVID-19. In the original processing: Estimated nucleated cell counts came from reference gene primer amplification. Produced via immunoSEQ multiplex PCR; TCRdb's table is partial and in-frame only. The V and J calls and the clone size are those of that table, but D and trimming were determined from the DNA. This sample yields about 170,000 clones, of which about nine tenths are seen a single time; 4.5% to 5% belongs to the top ten.

This rearrangement joins TRBV15 to TRBJ1-4, with D possibly matching TRBD1 (6 bases). This sequence was found in a man aged 30-40 years with COVID-19, enrolled during active disease. Sample: peripheral blood. The CDR3 DNA sequence: TGTGCCACCAGCTCCCTTAGCCCGCCCAGGGGAAAACTGTTTTTT. It codes for CATSSLSPPRGKLFF.